A selection of T cell receptor beta chains follows, all from one sample in a study of identical twins. TCRdb fed the 5' RACE reads into MiXCR, producing one record per CDR3 protein. The profile shows about 220,000 distinct CDR3 sequences, around 9.6% of them singletons. The sample consisted of memory (CD45RO+) T cells sorted from blood. These receptor sequences come from a woman between 18 and 30 years old in good health. Each CDR3 is given without its conserved first and last residue. Fields, in order: V gene, CDR3 protein.

>TRBV24-1
ATGPAGTNNEQF
>TRBV3-1
ASSLWPGELF
>TRBV6-1
ASSEALRGLLGNTEAF
>TRBV20-1
SAREASGSARTY
>TRBV20-1
SAAPGSAYNEQF
>TRBV18
ASSPRSGTWGQPQH
>TRBV29-1
SVKTWTASYEQY
>TRBV20-1
SADRAGNTGELF
>TRBV4-3
ASSRDPGTSGSAGNEQF
>TRBV20-1
SARRGGIDTQY
>TRBV5-4
ASSLYLSRGQVQGTEAF
>TRBV9
ASSVMRAPTDTQY
>TRBV9
ASSFQGRAEIAKNIQY
>TRBV14
ASSQFQGGNTEAF
>TRBV12-3/TRBV12-4
ASSRGQRNQPQH
>TRBV5-6
ASSRTGVETQY
>TRBV7-2
ASSARTAGYT
>TRBV7-9
ASSSGMRAAQETQY
>TRBV27
ASSLWTGGFDTQY
>TRBV12-3/TRBV12-4
ASSTMLAGGNEQF
>TRBV5-1
ASMYQETQY
>TRBV12-3/TRBV12-4
ASSYLGEQF
>TRBV5-6
ASSFADRGDSPLH
>TRBV10-3
AISESGDRAYNEQF
>TRBV4-3
ASSQEISGYNEQF
>TRBV5-1
ASSLGLAGRSTDTQY
>TRBV7-2
ASSSLGGAYNEQF
>TRBV18
ASSSGGWNTEAF
>TRBV5-1
ASSRGNGYT
>TRBV6-2/TRBV6-3
ATKTGEPTGELF
>TRBV6-5
ASIITRRGTEAF